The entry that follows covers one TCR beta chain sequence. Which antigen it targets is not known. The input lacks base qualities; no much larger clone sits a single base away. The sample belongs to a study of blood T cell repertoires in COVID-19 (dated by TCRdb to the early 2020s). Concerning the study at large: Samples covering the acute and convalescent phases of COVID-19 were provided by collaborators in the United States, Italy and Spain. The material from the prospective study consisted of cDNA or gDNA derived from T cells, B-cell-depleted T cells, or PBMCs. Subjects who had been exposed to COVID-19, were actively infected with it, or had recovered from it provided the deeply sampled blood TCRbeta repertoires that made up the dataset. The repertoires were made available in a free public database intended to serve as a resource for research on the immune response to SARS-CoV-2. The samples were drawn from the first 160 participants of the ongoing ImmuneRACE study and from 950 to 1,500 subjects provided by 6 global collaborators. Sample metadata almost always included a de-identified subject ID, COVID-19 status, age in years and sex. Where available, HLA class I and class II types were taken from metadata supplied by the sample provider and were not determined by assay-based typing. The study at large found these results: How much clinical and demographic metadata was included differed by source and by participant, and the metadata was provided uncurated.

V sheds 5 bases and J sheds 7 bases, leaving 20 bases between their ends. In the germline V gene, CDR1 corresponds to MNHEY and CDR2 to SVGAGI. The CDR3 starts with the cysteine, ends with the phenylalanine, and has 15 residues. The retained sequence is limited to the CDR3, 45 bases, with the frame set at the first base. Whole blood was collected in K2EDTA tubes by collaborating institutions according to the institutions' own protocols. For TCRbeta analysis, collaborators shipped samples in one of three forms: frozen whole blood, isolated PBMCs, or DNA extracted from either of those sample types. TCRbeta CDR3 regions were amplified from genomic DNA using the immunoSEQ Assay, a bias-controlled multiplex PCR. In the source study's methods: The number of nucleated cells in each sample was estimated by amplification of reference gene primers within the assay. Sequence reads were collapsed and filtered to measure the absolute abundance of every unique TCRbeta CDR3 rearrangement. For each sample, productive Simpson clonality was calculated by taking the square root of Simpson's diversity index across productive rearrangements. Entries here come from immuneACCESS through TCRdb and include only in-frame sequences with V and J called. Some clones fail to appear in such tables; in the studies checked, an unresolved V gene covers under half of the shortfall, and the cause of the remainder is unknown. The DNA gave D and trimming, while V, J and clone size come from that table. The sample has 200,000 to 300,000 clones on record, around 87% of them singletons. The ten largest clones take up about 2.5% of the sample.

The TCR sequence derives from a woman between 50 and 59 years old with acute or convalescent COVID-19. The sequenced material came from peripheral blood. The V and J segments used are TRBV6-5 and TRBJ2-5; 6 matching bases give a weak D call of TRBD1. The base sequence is TGTGCCAGCAGTACCCGGACAGACCTCCGGGGGACCCAGTACTTC. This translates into CASSTRTDLRGTQYF.